Here is one TCR beta chain with its context. Its antigen is not identified. This record comes from a study of vaccination effects on CD4 cells after COVID-19. The repertoire was sequenced with immunoSEQ multiplex PCR; TCRdb's copy has only in-frame clones and lacks some. Among some 50,000 clones listed, 60% to 80% were seen once. Subsequent to a culture period of about ten days, CD4+ T cells were isolated. The CDR3 contains 15 residues. CDR1 and CDR2 from the germline V gene are KGHSH and LQKENI. The germline V and J ends were trimmed by 6 bases and 0 bases, with 14 bases remaining between them. The sequences come from CD4+ T cells from PBMCs cultured without peptide, collected before COVID-19 vaccination. J is TRBJ1-1 and V is TRBV18; tentative D call: TRBD1 (5 bases). The source of this sequence is a human donor who had a prior SARS-CoV-2 infection. The CDR3 here is CASSLGGGLNTEAFF. The CDR3, as DNA: TGTGCCAGCTCCCTCGGCGGGGGATTGAACACTGAAGCTTTCTTT.